These 30 T cell receptor beta chains share one sample of origin, sequenced in a study of T cell responses to AZD1222 COVID-19 vaccine (dated by TCRdb to the early 2020s). The time point label, as the study defines it: baseline before first vaccination. Library preparation employed the immunoSEQ multiplex PCR assay. TCRdb's version of the immuneACCESS table is confined to in-frame rearrangements and falls short of the full clone set. An unresolved V gene accounts for under half of the shortfall where checked; the remainder is of unknown origin. Present in this sample are over 85,000 clones, about 90% of which were seen just once. Over 6% of the sample comes from the top ten. The input for sequencing was peripheral blood, taken on day 0 of AZD1222 vaccination. The receptors here all came from an adult in good health.

CDR3 DNA sequence: TGTGCCAGTAGTCTCACCCAGGGTGGCCCCTACAATGAGCAGTTCTTC. Its protein is CASSLTQGGPYNEQFF. The chain carries TRBV19 and TRBJ2-1; D perhaps matches TRBD1 (5 bases). The CDR3 consists of 16 residues. From germline, CDR1 is LNHDA and CDR2 SQIVND (reference sequence). The germline V and J ends were trimmed by 5 bases and 2 bases, with 16 bases remaining between them. The variable domain in full, with the rest retrieved from reference TRBV19 and TRBJ2-1, is DGGITQSPKYLFRKEGQNVTLSCEQNLNHDAMYWYRQDPGQGLRLIYYSQIVNDFQKGDIAEGYSVSREKKESFPLTVTSAQKNPTAFYLCASSLTQGGPYNEQFFGPGTRLTVL.

This rearrangement joins TRBV30 to TRBJ1-5; D is perhaps TRBD1 (5 bases). The CDR3 has 18 amino acids. Germline V gives CDR1 GTSNPN, CDR2 SVGIG (reference sequence). The V end was cut by 0 bases, the J end by 3 bases, with 21 bases between. CDR3 nucleotides: TGTGCCTGGAGTGTAGGGTCCGGGGCCGGACGGATCAATCAGCCCCAGCATTTT. Translating gives CAWSVGSGAGRINQPQHF.

CDR3 nucleotides: TGCAGCGCGCCGGGACAGACAAATGAAGCTTTCTTT. Its translation: CSAPGQTNEAFF. This chain uses TRBV29-1 with TRBJ1-1; 7 nucleotides align to TRBD1. Germline lookup yields CDR1 SQVTM and CDR2 ANQGSEA. The V and J ends lost 7 bases and 7 bases, in that order; junction bases with no gene match: 9. This CDR3 spans 12 amino acids.

The CDR3 DNA is TGCGCCAGCAGCCCACAGCGGGGGGGCCTGGAGACCCAGTACTTC. Protein product: CASSPQRGGLETQYF. V is TRBV4-1 and J is TRBJ2-5, with 10 bases that match TRBD2. Per the germline V gene, CDR1 is MGHRA and CDR2 is YSYEKL. Losses at the gene ends were 4 bases for V and 5 bases for J; bases not matched to a gene: 7. The CDR3 has 15 residues.

The table lists this clone with a count of one. V gene TRBV2 combines with J gene TRBJ2-7; 8 bases align to TRBD1. Germline V gene sequence: CDR1 SNHLY, CDR2 FYNNEI. Unmatched junction bases numbered 7, after V lost 10 bases and J lost 2 bases. The CDR3 is made up of 13 amino acids. The CDR3 sequence is CATRQGITYEQYF. CDR3 bases: TGTGCCACTCGACAGGGGATTACCTACGAGCAGTACTTC.

The chain recombines TRBV2 with TRBJ2-7; the D gene is possibly TRBD2 (6 bases). V lost 8 bases and J 2 bases, leaving 10 bases between the germline ends. Germline CDR1 SNHLY, CDR2 FYNNEI. The CDR3 loop spans 12 amino acids. The CDR3 region has the DNA TGTGCCAGCGGGGGGTCCGCCTACGAGCAGTACTTC. Amino acid sequence: CASGGSAYEQYF.

This chain connects TRBV30 to TRBJ1-4; 10 positions match TRBD1. This CDR3 comprises 14 residues. Trimming took 7 bases from V and 3 from J; bases not matched to a gene: 5. Germline values: CDR1 GTSNPN, CDR2 SVGIG (reference sequence). The CDR3 is CAFDRGQANEKLFF. The CDR3 DNA follows: TGTGCCTTCGACAGGGGGCAGGCTAATGAAAAACTGTTTTTT. The full variable domain, with the rest looked up from reference TRBV30 and TRBJ1-4, is SQTIHQWPATLVQPVGSPLSLECTVEGTSNPNLYWYRQAAGRGLQLLFYSVGIGQISSEVPQNLSASRPQDRQFILSSKKLLLSDSGFYLCAFDRGQANEKLFFGSGTQLSVL.

The chain carries TRBV21-1 and TRBJ2-5; the table's D call, TRBD1, has no DNA check behind it. TRBV21-1 is labeled a pseudogene. This CDR3 region has 16 residues. CDR3 sequence reads: CASSKSSAGLQETQYF. CDR3 DNA sequence: TGTGCCAGCAGCAAAAGCTCGGCAGGTCTTCAAGAGACCCAGTACTTC.

On this clone itself: One end of the junction is discordant with germline, which a read error may explain. J is TRBJ2-2 and V is TRBV6-1; D is unclear. This CDR3 contains 12 residues. Germline CDR1 is MNHNS and CDR2 is SASEGT. Here the CDR3 DNA reads TGTGCCAGCAGGGAAGACACCGGGGAGCTGTTTTTT. Protein product: CASREDTGELFF.

V is TRBV13 and J is TRBJ1-1; D ambiguous. V gave up 5 bases and J gave up 11 bases, with 18 bases separating them. This CDR3 spans 13 amino acids. Looked up from germline, CDR1 is PRHDT and CDR2 is FYEKMQ (reference sequence). The CDR3 nucleotides are TGTGCCAGCAGCCCCCGACGCGGATCGGGGGCTTTCTTT. Residues: CASSPRRGSGAFF.

This chain connects TRBV28 to TRBJ1-2; 9 bases line up with TRBD1. Germline CDR1 and CDR2: MDHEN and SYDVKM. Trimming took 7 bases from V and 3 from J; bases not matched to a gene: 9. There are 15 residues in the CDR3. The CDR3: CASKMDRGFYYGYTF. DNA of the CDR3: TGTGCCAGCAAAATGGACAGGGGATTTTACTATGGCTACACCTTC.

This chain connects TRBV7-9 to TRBJ1-4, with 7 bases that match TRBD1. This CDR3 region has 15 residues. Trimming took 5 bases from V and 4 from J; bases not matched to a gene: 7. Germline lookup yields CDR1 SEHNR and CDR2 FQNEAQ (reference sequence). The CDR3 coding sequence is TGTGCCAGCAGCAGCGGGACAGATTATAATGAAAAACTGTTTTTT. Encoded protein: CASSSGTDYNEKLFF. Using reference TRBV7-9 and TRBJ1-4 for the parts outside the CDR3, the full variable domain is DTGVSQNPRHKITKRGQNVTFRCDPISEHNRLYWYRQTLGQGPEFLTYFQNEAQLEKSRLLSDRFSAERPKGSFSTLEIQRTEQGDSAMYLCASSSGTDYNEKLFFGSGTQLSVL.

The V and J genes are TRBV4-2 and TRBJ1-6; D gene uncertain. V lost 0 bases to trimming and J lost 8 bases, with 11 bases between them. There are 15 residues in the CDR3. Germline CDR1 reads LGHNA; CDR2 reads YNFKEQ. CDR3 region: CASSQDVADDSPLHF. The CDR3 DNA reads TGTGCCAGCAGCCAAGATGTGGCCGATGATTCACCCCTCCACTTT.

J is TRBJ2-7 and V is TRBV25-1, with 11 bases fitting TRBD2. CDR1 is MGHDK and CDR2 is SYGVNS in the germline V gene. This CDR3 is 16 amino acids long. Trimming removed 4 bases from V and 0 bases from J; junction bases left unmatched: 5. The CDR3 sequence: CASSGASGGRSYEQYF. In nucleotides, the CDR3 is TGTGCCAGCAGTGGGGCTAGCGGGGGGCGCTCCTACGAGCAGTACTTC.

This chain uses TRBV2 with TRBJ1-6, with TRBD1 as a possible D gene (5 bases). V lost 4 bases to trimming and J lost 15 bases, with 13 bases between them. The CDR3 extends over 12 amino acids. Per germline, CDR1 SNHLY and CDR2 FYNNEI. The CDR3 DNA reads as TGTGCCAGCAGTGGGCTTGACAGATTCCTCCACTTT. This translates into CASSGLDRFLHF.

This sequence joins TRBV5-4 and TRBJ2-7; 11 nucleotides agree with TRBD2. Germline V gene lookup returns CDR1 SGHNT and CDR2 YYREEE (reference sequence). V was pared by 0 bases and J by 2 bases, with 4 bases of the junction left unmatched. The CDR3 loop spans 16 amino acids. In nucleotides, the CDR3 is TGTGCCAGCAGCTTGGGCCTAGCGGGGGGCACCTACGAGCAGTACTTC. Its protein product is CASSLGLAGGTYEQYF.

The V and J genes are TRBV12-5 and TRBJ1-1, with 7 nucleotides matching TRBD1. CDR3 length: 12 residues. From germline, CDR1 is LGHNT and CDR2 FRNRAP. With 6 bases clipped from V and 5 bases from J, the junction kept 3 bases outside the gene matches. Here the CDR3 DNA reads TGTGCTAGTGGACAGGGGAGGACTGAAGCTTTCTTT. Translated: CASGQGRTEAFF.

The chain recombines TRBV7-9 with TRBJ2-7, with a possible D match to TRBD2 (7 bases). The germline V gene encodes CDR1 SEHNR and CDR2 FQNEAQ (reference sequence). V lost 6 bases and J 3 bases, leaving 18 bases between the germline ends. This CDR3 region has 15 residues. The CDR3 is CASSSGGEVFYEQYF. The CDR3 DNA reads as TGTGCCAGCAGTTCGGGGGGCGAAGTCTTCTACGAGCAGTACTTC.

This clone appeared a few times. The rearrangement joins TRBV11-3 to TRBJ1-6; D call uncertain. Germline lookup yields CDR1 SGHNT and CDR2 YENEEA. This CDR3 has 15 residues. Trimming shortened V by 4 bases and J by 5 bases, and 12 bases separated the two germline ends. The CDR3 here is CASSYRTVDNSPLHF. For the CDR3, the DNA is TGTGCCAGCAGCTACCGGACTGTTGATAATTCACCCCTCCACTTT.

This clone was found a few times. This chain uses TRBV5-1 with TRBJ1-2; TRBD1 matches at 8 bases. The CDR3 extends over 15 amino acids. V gave up 0 bases and J gave up 2 bases; unmatched junction bases: 3. The V gene's germline CDR1 is SGHRS and CDR2 YFSETQ. CDR3 loop: CASSLVQGANYGYTF. The CDR3 DNA follows: TGCGCCAGCAGCTTGGTTCAGGGGGCGAACTATGGCTACACCTTC.

The chain links TRBV10-1 to TRBJ2-3, with D perhaps matching TRBD1 (5 bases). Germline loops: CDR1 WNHNN, CDR2 SYGVQD (reference sequence). This CDR3 spans 15 amino acids. The V gene lost 8 bases and the J gene lost 0 bases, with 15 bases spanning the gap. The DNA for the CDR3 is TGCGCCAGCGCTGAACAGGTCACTAGCACAGATACGCAGTATTTT. It yields the protein CASAEQVTSTDTQYF.

This rearrangement joins TRBV18 to TRBJ2-7; TRBD1 matches 10 bases. V lost 6 bases to trimming and J lost 2 bases; unmatched junction nucleotides: 4. The CDR3 loop spans 14 amino acids. Germline-derived CDR1 and CDR2 are KGHSH and LQKENI. CDR3 amino acids: CASSPGTGAYEQYF. The CDR3 region has the DNA TGTGCCAGCTCCCCCGGGACAGGGGCCTACGAGCAGTACTTC.

The genes are TRBV28 and TRBJ1-5; D gene uncertain. Germline V CDR1 and CDR2: MDHEN, SYDVKM. Trimming stripped 7 bases from V and 0 bases from J, with 13 bases between. This CDR3 region has 15 residues. Written as DNA, the CDR3 is TGTGCCAGCACCCTGGGCGATTATAGCAATCAGCCCCAGCATTTT. Its protein product is CASTLGDYSNQPQHF.

The chain employs TRBV20-1 and TRBJ2-3; maybe TRBD2 (6 bases). Germline values: CDR1 DFQATT, CDR2 SNEGSKA (reference sequence). V dropped 3 bases and J dropped 8 bases, with 21 bases sitting between them. The CDR3 totals 15 residues. Written as DNA, the CDR3 is TGCAGTGCTAGTTGGAGGGGCGCTTATATAGGTACGCAGTATTTT. This codes for CSASWRGAYIGTQYF.

The chain has TRBV18 and TRBJ1-4, with 10 bases identical to TRBD1. Trimming removed 2 bases from V and 1 base from J; junction bases left unmatched: 4. CDR3 length equals 17 residues. CDR1 is KGHSH and CDR2 is LQKENI in the germline V gene. CDR3 in amino acids: CASSPRWTGGTNEKLFF. For the CDR3, the DNA is TGTGCCAGCTCACCAAGATGGACAGGGGGAACTAATGAAAAACTGTTTTTT.

CDR3 sequence (DNA): TGTGCCAGCAGCTTGCTCTCCGGGTCTGGCGGCGAGCAGTACTTC. Translated, it gives CASSLLSGSGGEQYF. This chain joins TRBV7-9 and TRBJ2-7; no firm D call. The CDR3 spans 15 residues. In germline, CDR1 is SEHNR, CDR2 FQNEAQ (reference sequence). Between the trimmed V and J ends, which lost 3 bases and 6 bases, there was a span of 18 bases.

The V gene is TRBV7-8, the J gene TRBJ1-4; the D is unclear. The CDR3 runs to 19 residues. The germline CDR1 and CDR2 sequences are SGHVS and FQNEAQ. V was shortened by 5 bases and J by 5 bases, with 27 bases between the two germline ends. The CDR3 reads CASSAPRGLGLTENEKLFF. The CDR3 nucleotides read TGTGCCAGCAGCGCCCCGAGAGGGCTCGGCTTAACGGAGAATGAAAAACTGTTTTTT. Using reference TRBV7-8 and TRBJ1-4 for the parts outside the CDR3, the full variable domain is GAGVSQSPRYKVAKRGQDVALRCDPISGHVSLFWYQQALGQGPEFLTYFQNEAQLDKSGLPSDRFFAERPEGSVSTLKIQRTQQEDSAVYLCASSAPRGLGLTENEKLFFGSGTQLSVL.

The chain uses TRBV6-5 and TRBJ2-7; 11 positions match TRBD2. With 2 bases clipped from V and 2 bases from J, the junction kept 2 bases outside the gene matches. Looked up from germline, CDR1 is MNHEY and CDR2 is SVGAGI. The CDR3 covers 15 residues. CDR3 loop: CASSYRLAGTYEQYF. For the CDR3, the DNA is TGTGCCAGCAGTTACCGACTAGCGGGGACCTACGAGCAGTACTTC.

The chain employs TRBV28 and TRBJ1-3; D remains unclear. Trimming cost V 2 bases and J 4 bases, with 9 bases left between them. The CDR3 loop spans 14 amino acids. From germline, CDR1 is MDHEN and CDR2 SYDVKM. For the CDR3, the DNA is TGTGCCAGCAGTTTAATGGAGTCGGGAAACACCATATATTTT. Amino acid sequence: CASSLMESGNTIYF.

The chain uses TRBV10-1 and TRBJ2-5; 9 positions agree with TRBD1. V was clipped by 0 bases and J by 4 bases; unmatched bases: 6. From germline, CDR1 is WNHNN and CDR2 SYGVQD (reference sequence). The CDR3 sequence is 16 residues long. CDR3: CASSESAGQGRETQYF. The CDR3 region has the DNA TGCGCCAGCAGTGAGTCGGCGGGACAGGGACGAGAGACCCAGTACTTC.